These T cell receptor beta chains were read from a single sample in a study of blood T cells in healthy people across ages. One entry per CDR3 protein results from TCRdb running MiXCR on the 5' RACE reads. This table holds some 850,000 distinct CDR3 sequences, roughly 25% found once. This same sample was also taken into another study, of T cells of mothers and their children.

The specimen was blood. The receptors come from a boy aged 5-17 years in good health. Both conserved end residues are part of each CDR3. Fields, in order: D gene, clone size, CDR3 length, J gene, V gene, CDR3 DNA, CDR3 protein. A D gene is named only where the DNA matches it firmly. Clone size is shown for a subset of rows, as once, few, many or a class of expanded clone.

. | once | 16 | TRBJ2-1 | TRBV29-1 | TGCAGCGTTGACGGCCTCGACGTTAGCTCCTACAATGAGCAGCTCTTC | CSVDGLDVSSYNEQLF
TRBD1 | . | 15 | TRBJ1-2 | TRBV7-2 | TGTGCCAGCAGCCCACAGGGGGGCGCCGACTATGGCTACACCTTC | CASSPQGGADYGYTF
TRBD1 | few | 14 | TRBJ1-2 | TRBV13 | TGTGCCAGCAGCTCGGGACAGGCTAACTATGGCTACACCTTC | CASSSGQANYGYTF
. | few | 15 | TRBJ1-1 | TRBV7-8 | TGTGCCAGCAGCTTAGGTCGGAGACTGAACACTGAAGCTTTCTTT | CASSLGRRLNTEAFF
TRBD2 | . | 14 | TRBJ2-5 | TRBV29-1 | TGCAGCGTTGCCATAGCGGGGAGCGGAGAGACCCAGTACTTC | CSVAIAGSGETQYF
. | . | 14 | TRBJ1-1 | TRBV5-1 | TGCGCCAGCAGCTTGACAGGGATCGACACTGAAGCTTTCTTT | CASSLTGIDTEAFF
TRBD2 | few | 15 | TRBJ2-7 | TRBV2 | TGTGCCACCGCCGGGGGGGCAGGGGTGACCTACGAGCAGTACTTC | CATAGGAGVTYEQYF
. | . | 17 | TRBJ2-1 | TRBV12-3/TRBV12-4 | TGTGCCAGCAGTCCACCTCTAAGAAGCGGAGACCTCAATGAGCAGTTCTTC | CASSPPLRSGDLNEQFF
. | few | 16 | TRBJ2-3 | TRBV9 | TGTGCCAGCAGCGTGGGGGCTAATCGGAACACAGATACGCAGTATTTT | CASSVGANRNTDTQYF
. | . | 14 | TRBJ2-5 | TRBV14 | TGTGCCAGCAGCCAGGACGGGTTGGCGGAGACCCAGTACTTC | CASSQDGLAETQYF
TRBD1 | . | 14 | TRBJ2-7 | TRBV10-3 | TGTGCCACTTGGCCCGGGACAGGGGAGCCCGAGCAGTACTTC | CATWPGTGEPEQYF
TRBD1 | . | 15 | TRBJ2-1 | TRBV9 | TGTGCCAGCAGCGCGGACAGGGGGACCTACAATGAGCAGTTCTTC | CASSADRGTYNEQFF
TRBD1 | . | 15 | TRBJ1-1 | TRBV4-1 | TGCGCCAGCAGTCCTCCGGGACAGGACCTTCGGGGCGCTTTCTTT | CASSPPGQDLRGAFF
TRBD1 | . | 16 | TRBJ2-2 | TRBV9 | TGTGCCAGCAGCGCCCAGGGGGCGCAGGACACCGGGGAGCTGTTTTTT | CASSAQGAQDTGELFF
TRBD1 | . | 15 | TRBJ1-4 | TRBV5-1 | TGCGCCAGCAGTCGACTCCAGGGGGCCGGTGAAAAACTGTTTTTT | CASSRLQGAGEKLFF
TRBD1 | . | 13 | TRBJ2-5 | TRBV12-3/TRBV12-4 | TGTGCCAGTGGGACAGGGGGCCAAGTGACCCAGTACTTC | CASGTGGQVTQYF
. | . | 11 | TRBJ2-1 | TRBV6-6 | TGTGCCAGCTCGGTCGTAGCTGAGCAGTTCTTC | CASSVVAEQFF
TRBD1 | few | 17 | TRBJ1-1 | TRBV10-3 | TGTGCCATCAGTGAGTCGTGGTCGGCGACAGGGATCACTGAAGCTTTCTTT | CAISESWSATGITEAFF
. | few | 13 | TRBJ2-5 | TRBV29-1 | TGCAGCGTCGTTTCGTGGGACCAAGAGACCCAGTACTTC | CSVVSWDQETQYF
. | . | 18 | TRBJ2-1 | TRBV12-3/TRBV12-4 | TGTGCCAGCAGTTCCCCTTTGGGCGCGGGGGCCCAGGGGAATGAGCAGTTCTTC | CASSSPLGAGAQGNEQFF
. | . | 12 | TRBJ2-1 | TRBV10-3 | TGTGCCATCAGGGGGGCCTACAATGAGCAGTTCTTC | CAIRGAYNEQFF
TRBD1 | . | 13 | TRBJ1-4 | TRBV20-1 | TGCAGTGCTGGACAGGAGTTCGGCGAAAAACTGTTTTTT | CSAGQEFGEKLFF
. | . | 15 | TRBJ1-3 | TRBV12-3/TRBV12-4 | TGTGCCAGCAGGCCCCCGGACAGCAGGAGAAACACCATATATTTT | CASRPPDSRRNTIYF
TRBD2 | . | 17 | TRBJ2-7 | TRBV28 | TGTGCCAGCAGTCCTCGTCCCGGGACTAGCGGGGGGGGCGAGCAGTACTTC | CASSPRPGTSGGGEQYF
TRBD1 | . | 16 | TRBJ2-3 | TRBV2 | TGTGCCAGCAGTGTTACCGGGACAGGGAGCACAGATACGCAGTATTTT | CASSVTGTGSTDTQYF